This T cell receptor (beta chain) was sequenced during a study of blood T cells in healthy people across ages. Whole-study findings and limits: In older individuals, TCR beta diversity per million T cells was lower, falling roughly linearly with age. Naive and antigen-experienced cells were not separated, limiting conclusive comparison.

Worth noting for this clonotype: Its antigen is not known.

Next came a second PCR, run for about 6 to 12 cycles, which used a sample-barcoded 5' primer along with a J-beta primer mix. Tags on each cDNA molecule came from a template-switch adaptor with 12 random nucleotides. Paired-end reads containing CDR3 totaled no fewer than 2.5 million for each sample. TCRdb fed the 5' RACE reads into MiXCR, producing one record per CDR3 protein. The sample carries hundreds of thousands of distinct CDR3 sequences, 45% to 50% recorded once. The CDR3 is 14 residues long. V shed 3 bases and J shed 1 base, with 11 bases lying between them. Germline V lookup: CDR1 SQVTM, CDR2 ANQGSEA.

The clonotype comes from a woman aged 55 to 70 in good health. Sample: blood. The rearrangement joins TRBV29-1 to TRBJ2-3; D is perhaps TRBD2 (5 bases). The CDR3 sequence is CSVDSAGGTDTQYF. In DNA, the CDR3 is TGCAGCGTTGACTCGGCGGGTGGCACAGATACGCAGTATTTT.